These T cell receptor beta chains were read from a single sample in a study of a mutant IDH1 vaccine in newly diagnosed glioma. The antigens these receptors bind are not known. Clones were sequenced by immunoSEQ multiplex PCR, and TCRdb holds only the in-frame ones, with some missing. This sample has just over 65,000 clones, with 84% found just once. Source: PBMCs, taken from a glioma patient whose treatment included an IDH1 peptide vaccine. The receptor set was obtained from a man aged 18-30 years with glioma. CDR3s include the opening cysteine and the closing phenylalanine or tryptophan. D genes are given only for firm matches. Where a row states a size, it is once, few, many or the class of an expanded clone; other rows omit it.

clone size	J gene	D gene	V gene	CDR3 DNA	CDR3 protein
few	TRBJ1-5	.	TRBV19	TGTGCCAGTAGTCGAGAGTCCCCCAATCAGCCCCAGCATTTT	CASSRESPNQPQHF
.	TRBJ2-7	.	TRBV7-9	TGTGCCAGCAGCTTACCCAGTATTCCCTACGAGCAGTACTTC	CASSLPSIPYEQYF
.	TRBJ1-3	TRBD1	TRBV4-3	TGCGCCAGCAGCCAAGTCCGGACAGGGGGTGGAAACACCATATATTTT	CASSQVRTGGGNTIYF
.	TRBJ2-1	.	TRBV27	TGTCTCAACGAGGGGCAGGGTTGGATCGTGTTCAATGAGCAGTTCTTC	CLNEGQGWIVFNEQFF
few	TRBJ1-5	.	TRBV19	TGTGCCAGTAGTATTCTCAGGGGTTATGATCAGCCCCAGCATTTT	CASSILRGYDQPQHF
once	TRBJ2-3	TRBD2	TRBV4-2	TGTGCCAGCAGCCAAGAAGGAAGCGGGGGGGGACATACGCAGTATTTT	CASSQEGSGGGHTQYF
once	TRBJ1-1	TRBD1	TRBV4-3	TGCGCCAGCAGCGTTAGAGGGACAGGGATCGCTGAAGCTTTCTTT	CASSVRGTGIAEAFF
.	TRBJ1-4	.	TRBV9	TGTGCCAGCCGGGAGGATGCAACTAATGAAAAACTGTTTTTT	CASREDATNEKLFF
.	TRBJ2-4	.	TRBV9	TGTGCCAGCAGCTTCCACGAGGAAGCCAAAAACATTCAGTACTTC	CASSFHEEAKNIQYF
.	TRBJ2-3	TRBD2	TRBV6-1	TGTGCCAGCAGTGACAGGGAGGGAGGGGCGGATACGCAGTATTTT	CASSDREGGADTQYF
.	TRBJ2-2	.	TRBV5-4	TGTGCCAGCAGCTCCCCTTCGGGTACCGGGGAGCTGTTTTTT	CASSSPSGTGELFF
.	TRBJ2-3	.	TRBV5-4	TGTGCCAGCAGCTTGAGCTCCTCCACAGATACGCAGTATTTT	CASSLSSSTDTQYF
.	TRBJ1-5	TRBD1	TRBV9	TGTGCCAGCAGCGCCGGGACAGACTGGAATCAGCCCCAGCATTTT	CASSAGTDWNQPQHF
.	TRBJ2-5	TRBD2	TRBV4-3	TGCGCCAGCAGCCAAGATGGAACTAGCGGGGGGGCGTCGGAGACCCAGTACTTC	CASSQDGTSGGASETQYF
once	TRBJ2-7	.	TRBV30	TGTGCCCACGGGGGATACGAGCAGTACTTC	CAHGGYEQYF
.	TRBJ1-1	TRBD1	TRBV28	TGTGCCAGCAGCGCGAGGGGGCTTAGATACACTGAAGCTTTCTTT	CASSARGLRYTEAFF
.	TRBJ1-2	TRBD1	TRBV7-3	TGTGCCAGCAGCTTGGGACAGGGGAACAAGATTATCACCTTC	CASSLGQGNKIITF